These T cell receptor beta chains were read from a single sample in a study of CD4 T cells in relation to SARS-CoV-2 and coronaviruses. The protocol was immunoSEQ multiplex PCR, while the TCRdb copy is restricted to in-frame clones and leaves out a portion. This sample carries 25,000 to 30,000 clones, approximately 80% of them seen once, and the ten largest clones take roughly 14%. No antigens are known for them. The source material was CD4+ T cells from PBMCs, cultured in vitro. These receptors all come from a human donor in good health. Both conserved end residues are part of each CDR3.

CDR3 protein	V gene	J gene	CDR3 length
CASSLGTSYEQYF	TRBV6-5	TRBJ2-7	13
CASSSGQGRTEAFF	TRBV5-1	TRBJ1-1	14
CASTEDSGNTIYF	TRBV18	TRBJ1-3	13
CASSRDRGLEAFF	TRBV7-3	TRBJ1-1	13
CASSYSGQGGVGAFF	TRBV6-6	TRBJ1-1	15
CASSLGTSGPREQYF	TRBV7-8	TRBJ2-7	15
CASSQRAPLYNEQFF	TRBV14	TRBJ2-1	15
CASSLGSAASTDTQYF	TRBV5-1	TRBJ2-3	16
CASSYSLAGGSYEQYF	TRBV6-5	TRBJ2-7	16
CASGPPRAENYGYTF	TRBV12-5	TRBJ1-2	15
CASSLGGQTLHF	TRBV5-4	TRBJ1-6	12
CASSAVGGNQPQHF	TRBV3-1/TRBV3-2	TRBJ1-5	14
CASSHRVRGRADTQYF	TRBV3-1/TRBV3-2	TRBJ2-3	16
CASSHLDPLYGYTF	TRBV4-1	TRBJ1-2	14
CSASYGAGNNEQFF	TRBV20-1	TRBJ2-1	14
CASSQDWQGAAFYGYTF	TRBV3-1/TRBV3-2	TRBJ1-2	17
CASSLSVKDIYGYTF	TRBV11-2	TRBJ1-2	15
CASSLGQGQGAGNEKLFF	TRBV27	TRBJ1-4	18
CASSEAERVGTEAFF	TRBV2	TRBJ1-1	15
CASSPQGTNYGYTF	TRBV7-3	TRBJ1-2	14
CASSIGETGSADTQYF	TRBV19	TRBJ2-3	16
CASSQGAVRTDNEQFF	TRBV3-1/TRBV3-2	TRBJ2-1	16
CASSYERGATEAFF	TRBV6-2/TRBV6-3	TRBJ1-1	14
CASRLWRTGRNEKLFF	TRBV13	TRBJ1-4	16
CASSDQGTGGSGYTF	TRBV6-4	TRBJ1-2	15
CASSSLRGGHGYTF	TRBV27	TRBJ1-2	14
CASSLQDRFLFF	TRBV28	TRBJ1-4	12
CAISESRQGSGNTIYF	TRBV10-3	TRBJ1-3	16
CASSPRRGPREKLFF	TRBV27	TRBJ1-4	15
CASSHLDGVNSGNTIYF	TRBV18	TRBJ1-3	17
CASSGEGLAGMGQYF	TRBV7-9	TRBJ2-7	15
CASSSPGGAWDPDTQYF	TRBV7-2	TRBJ2-3	17
CASSHRPSYEQYF	TRBV9	TRBJ2-7	13
CASSFMGRGEAFF	TRBV12-3/TRBV12-4	TRBJ1-1	13
CASNMRFGPSNYEQYF	TRBV5-6	TRBJ2-7	16
CSAHRIRGAAEAFF	TRBV29-1	TRBJ1-1	14
CASSRGGTSGRNEQFF	TRBV4-2	TRBJ2-1	16
CASSFLAGQPYEQYF	TRBV5-1	TRBJ2-7	15
CASQPPGGGNIQYF	TRBV28	TRBJ2-4	14
CASSEGTATDTQYF	TRBV2	TRBJ2-3	14
CASSQDRGFIYEQYF	TRBV4-1	TRBJ2-7	15
CASSLGPIATDTQYF	TRBV7-7	TRBJ2-3	15
CASSPRPGNPDTQYF	TRBV18	TRBJ2-3	15
CASSHYSGRKSYEQYF	TRBV4-1	TRBJ2-7	16
CAISRTGEYEQYF	TRBV10-3	TRBJ2-7	13
CSVEGLDQGYTF	TRBV29-1	TRBJ1-2	12
CASSYVGSNQPQHF	TRBV6-2/TRBV6-3	TRBJ1-5	14
CASSQDEREGGNQPQHF	TRBV14	TRBJ1-5	17
CASSPQTIDTASGRLSGNTIYF	TRBV7-7	TRBJ1-3	22
CASRLTSTGSGNTIYF	TRBV19	TRBJ1-3	16